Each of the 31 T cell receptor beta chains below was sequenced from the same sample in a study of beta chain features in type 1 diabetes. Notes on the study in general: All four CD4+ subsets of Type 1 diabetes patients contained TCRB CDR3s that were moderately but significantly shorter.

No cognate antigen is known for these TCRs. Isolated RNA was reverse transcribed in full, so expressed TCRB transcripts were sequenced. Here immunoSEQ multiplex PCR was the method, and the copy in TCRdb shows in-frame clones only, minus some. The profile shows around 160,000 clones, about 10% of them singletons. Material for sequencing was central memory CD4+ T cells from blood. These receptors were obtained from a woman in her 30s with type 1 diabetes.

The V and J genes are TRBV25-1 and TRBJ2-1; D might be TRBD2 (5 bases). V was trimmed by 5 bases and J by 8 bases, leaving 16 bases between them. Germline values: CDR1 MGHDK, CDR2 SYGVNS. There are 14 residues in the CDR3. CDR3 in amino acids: CASSWLGEGDEQFF. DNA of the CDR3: TGTGCCAGCAGTTGGTTGGGAGAGGGAGATGAGCAGTTCTTC.

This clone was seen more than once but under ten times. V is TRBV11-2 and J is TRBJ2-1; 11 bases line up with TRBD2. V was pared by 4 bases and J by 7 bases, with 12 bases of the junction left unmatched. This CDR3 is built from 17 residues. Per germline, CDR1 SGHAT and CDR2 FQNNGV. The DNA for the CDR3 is TGTGCCAGCAGCTCCCTAGCGGGAGGACCCTTAGGGAATGAGCAGTTCTTC. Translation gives CASSSLAGGPLGNEQFF.

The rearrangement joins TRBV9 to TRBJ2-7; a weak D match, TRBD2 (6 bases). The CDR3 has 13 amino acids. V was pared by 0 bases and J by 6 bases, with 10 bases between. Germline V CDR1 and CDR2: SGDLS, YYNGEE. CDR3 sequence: CASSVGRTTEQYF. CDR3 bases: TGTGCCAGCAGCGTAGGTAGGACTACCGAGCAGTACTTC.

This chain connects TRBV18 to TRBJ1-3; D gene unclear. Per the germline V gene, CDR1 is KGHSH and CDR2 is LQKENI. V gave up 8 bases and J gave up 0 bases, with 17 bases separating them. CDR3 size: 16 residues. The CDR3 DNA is TGTGCCAGCACCCTTGGCGGGTCTTCCTCTGGAAACACCATATATTTT. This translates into CASTLGGSSSGNTIYF.

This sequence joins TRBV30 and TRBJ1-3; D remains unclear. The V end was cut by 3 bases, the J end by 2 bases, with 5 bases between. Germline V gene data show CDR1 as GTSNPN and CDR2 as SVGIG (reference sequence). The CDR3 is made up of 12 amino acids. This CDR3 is CAWRAPGNTIYF. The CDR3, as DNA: TGTGCCTGGAGGGCACCTGGAAACACCATATATTTT.

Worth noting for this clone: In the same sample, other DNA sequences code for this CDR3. CDR3 DNA: TGTGCCAGCAGCCTGCGTCAGGGGCGATACAATGAGCAGTTCTTC. It codes for CASSLRQGRYNEQFF. The genes are TRBV9 and TRBJ2-1, with TRBD1 as a possible D gene (6 bases). Germline-derived CDR1 and CDR2 are SGDLS and YYNGEE. With 4 bases removed from V and 4 bases from J, the gap between germline ends came to 15 bases. The CDR3 contains 15 residues. Full variable domain (outside the CDR3, taken from reference TRBV9 and TRBJ2-1): DSGVTQTPKHLITATGQRVTLRCSPRSGDLSVYWYQQSLDQGLQFLIQYYNGEERAKGNILERFSAQQFPDLHSELNLSSLELGDSALYFCASSLRQGRYNEQFFGPGTRLTVL.

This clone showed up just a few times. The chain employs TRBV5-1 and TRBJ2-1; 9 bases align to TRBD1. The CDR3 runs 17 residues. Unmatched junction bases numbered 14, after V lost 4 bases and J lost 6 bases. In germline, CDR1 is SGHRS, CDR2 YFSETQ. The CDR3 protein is CASSRGGGTGNVNEQFF. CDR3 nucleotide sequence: TGCGCCAGCAGCCGGGGTGGGGGGACAGGGAATGTCAATGAGCAGTTCTTC.

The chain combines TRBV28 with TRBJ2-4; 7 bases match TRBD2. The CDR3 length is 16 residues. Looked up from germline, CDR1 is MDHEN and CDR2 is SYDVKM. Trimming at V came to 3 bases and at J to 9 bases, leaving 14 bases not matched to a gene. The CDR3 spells CASSFASGRGRGIQYF. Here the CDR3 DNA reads TGTGCCAGCAGTTTCGCTAGCGGACGGGGGAGAGGCATTCAGTACTTC.

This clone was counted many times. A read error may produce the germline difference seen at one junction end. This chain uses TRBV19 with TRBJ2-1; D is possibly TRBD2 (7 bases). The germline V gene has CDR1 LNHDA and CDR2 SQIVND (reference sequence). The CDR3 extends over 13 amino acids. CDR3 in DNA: TGTGCCAGTAGTATGAGGCGCGGGGGCTCAACCATCTTC. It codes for CASSMRRGGSTIF.

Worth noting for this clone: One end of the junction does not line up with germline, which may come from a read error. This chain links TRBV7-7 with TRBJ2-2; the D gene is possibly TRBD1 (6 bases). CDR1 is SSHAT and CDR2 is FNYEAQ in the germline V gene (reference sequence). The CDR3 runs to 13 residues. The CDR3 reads CASSSQGPGELFF. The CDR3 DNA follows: TGTGCTAGCAGTTCTCAGGGGCCCGGGGAGCTGTTTTTT.

CDR3 sequence reads: CASSPGQGAGAFF. The CDR3 DNA reads as TGTGCCAGCTCACCCGGACAGGGGGCAGGAGCTTTCTTT. The chain couples TRBV18 to TRBJ1-1; 11 bases map to TRBD1. Trimming cost V 3 bases and J 10 bases; bases outside gene matches: 4. The germline V gene encodes CDR1 KGHSH and CDR2 LQKENI. This CDR3 comprises 13 residues. Full variable domain (outside the CDR3, taken from reference TRBV18 and TRBJ1-1): NAGVMQNPRHLVRRRGQEARLRCSPMKGHSHVYWYRQLPEEGLKFMVYLQKENIIDESGMPKERFSAEFPKEGPSILRIQQVVRGDSAAYFCASSPGQGAGAFFGQGTRLTVV.

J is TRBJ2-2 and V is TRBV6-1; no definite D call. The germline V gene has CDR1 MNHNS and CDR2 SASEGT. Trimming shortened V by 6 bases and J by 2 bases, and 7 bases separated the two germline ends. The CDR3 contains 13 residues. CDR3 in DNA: TGTGCCAGCAGAAACAGTAACACCGGGGAGCTGTTTTTT. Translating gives CASRNSNTGELFF.

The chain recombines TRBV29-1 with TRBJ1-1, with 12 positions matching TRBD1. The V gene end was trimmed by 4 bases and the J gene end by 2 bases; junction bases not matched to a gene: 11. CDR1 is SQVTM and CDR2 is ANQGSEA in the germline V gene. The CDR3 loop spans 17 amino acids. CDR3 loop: CSVGRPGQGATNTEAFF. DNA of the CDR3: TGCAGCGTTGGCCGACCGGGACAGGGGGCCACCAACACTGAAGCTTTCTTT.

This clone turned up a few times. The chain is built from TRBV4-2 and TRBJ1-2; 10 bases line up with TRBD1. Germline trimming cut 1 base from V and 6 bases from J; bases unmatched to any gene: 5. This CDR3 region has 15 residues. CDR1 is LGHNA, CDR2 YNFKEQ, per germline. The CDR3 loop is CASSQGRQGANGYTF. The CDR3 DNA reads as TGTGCCAGCAGCCAAGGCAGACAGGGGGCAAATGGCTACACCTTC.

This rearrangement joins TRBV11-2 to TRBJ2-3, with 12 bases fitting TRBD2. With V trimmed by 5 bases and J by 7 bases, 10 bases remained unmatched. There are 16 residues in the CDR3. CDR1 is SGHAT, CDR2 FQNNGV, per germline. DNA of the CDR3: TGTGCCAGCAGCCAATCGACTAGCGGGAGTGTGTATACGCAGTATTTT. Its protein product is CASSQSTSGSVYTQYF. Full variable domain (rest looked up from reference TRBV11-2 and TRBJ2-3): EAGVAQSPRYKIIEKRQSVAFWCNPISGHATLYWYQQILGQGPKLLIQFQNNGVVDDSQLPKDRFSAERLKGVDSTLKIQPAKLEDSAVYLCASSQSTSGSVYTQYFGPGTRLTVL.

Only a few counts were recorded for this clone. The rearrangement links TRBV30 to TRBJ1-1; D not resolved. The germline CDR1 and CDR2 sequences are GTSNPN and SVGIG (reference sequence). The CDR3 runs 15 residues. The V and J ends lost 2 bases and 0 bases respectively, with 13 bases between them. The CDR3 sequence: CAWSPYRYMNTEAFF. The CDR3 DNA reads TGTGCCTGGAGTCCCTACAGATATATGAACACTGAAGCTTTCTTT.

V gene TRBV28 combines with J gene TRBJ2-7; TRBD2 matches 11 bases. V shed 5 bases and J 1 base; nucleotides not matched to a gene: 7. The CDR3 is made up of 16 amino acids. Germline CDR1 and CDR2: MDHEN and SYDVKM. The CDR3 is CASSGAGTSGSYEQYF. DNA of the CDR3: TGTGCCAGCAGTGGAGCCGGGACTAGCGGATCCTACGAGCAGTACTTC.

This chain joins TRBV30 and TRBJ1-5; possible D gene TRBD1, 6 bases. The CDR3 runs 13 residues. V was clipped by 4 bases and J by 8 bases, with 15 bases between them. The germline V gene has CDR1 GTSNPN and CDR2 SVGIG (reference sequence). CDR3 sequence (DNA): TGTGCCTGGAACCGGCAAGGGGGAGAGCCCCAGCATTTT. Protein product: CAWNRQGGEPQHF. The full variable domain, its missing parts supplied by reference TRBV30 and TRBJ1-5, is SQTIHQWPATLVQPVGSPLSLECTVEGTSNPNLYWYRQAAGRGLQLLFYSVGIGQISSEVPQNLSASRPQDRQFILSSKKLLLSDSGFYLCAWNRQGGEPQHFGDGTRLSIL.

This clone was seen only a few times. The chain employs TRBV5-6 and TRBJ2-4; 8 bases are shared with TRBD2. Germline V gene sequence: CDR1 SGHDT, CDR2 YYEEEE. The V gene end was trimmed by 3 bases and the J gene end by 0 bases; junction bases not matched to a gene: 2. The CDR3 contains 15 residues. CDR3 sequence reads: CASSSLAGAKNIQYF. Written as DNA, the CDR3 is TGTGCCAGCAGCTCCCTAGCGGGAGCCAAAAACATTCAGTACTTC.

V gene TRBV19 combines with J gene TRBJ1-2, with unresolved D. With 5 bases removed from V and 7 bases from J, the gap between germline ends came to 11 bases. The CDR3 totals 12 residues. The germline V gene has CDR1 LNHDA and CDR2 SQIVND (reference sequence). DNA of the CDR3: TGTGCCAGTAGTCTGGGCTTAGGTGGCTACACCTTC. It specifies CASSLGLGGYTF.

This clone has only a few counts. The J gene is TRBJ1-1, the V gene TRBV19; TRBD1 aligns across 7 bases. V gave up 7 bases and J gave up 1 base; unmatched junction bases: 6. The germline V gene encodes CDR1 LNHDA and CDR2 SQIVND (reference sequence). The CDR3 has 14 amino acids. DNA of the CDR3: TGTGCCAGTACAGGGACAGCGAGGAACACTGAAGCTTTCTTT. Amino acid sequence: CASTGTARNTEAFF. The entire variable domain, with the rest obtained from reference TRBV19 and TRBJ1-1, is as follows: DGGITQSPKYLFRKEGQNVTLSCEQNLNHDAMYWYRQDPGQGLRLIYYSQIVNDFQKGDIAEGYSVSREKKESFPLTVTSAQKNPTAFYLCASTGTARNTEAFFGQGTRLTVV.

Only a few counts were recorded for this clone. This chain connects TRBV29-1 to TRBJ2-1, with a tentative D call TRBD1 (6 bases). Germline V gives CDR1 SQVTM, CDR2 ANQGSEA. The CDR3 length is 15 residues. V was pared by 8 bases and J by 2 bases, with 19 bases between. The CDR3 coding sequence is TGCAGCTCACTAGGGGGAGCGGAAACCTACAATGAGCAGTTCTTC. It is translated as CSSLGGAETYNEQFF.

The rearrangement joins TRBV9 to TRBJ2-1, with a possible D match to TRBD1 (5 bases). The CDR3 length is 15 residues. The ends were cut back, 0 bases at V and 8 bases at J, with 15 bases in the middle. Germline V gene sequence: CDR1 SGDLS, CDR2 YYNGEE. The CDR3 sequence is CASSVVGHPYDEQFF. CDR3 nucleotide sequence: TGTGCCAGCAGCGTAGTTGGACACCCTTATGATGAGCAGTTCTTC.

The CDR3 coding sequence is TGTGCCAGCAGCTTGGGAGCGGGAGAAAACAATGAGCAGTTCTTC. It specifies CASSLGAGENNEQFF. The V gene is TRBV5-4, the J gene TRBJ2-1; the match to TRBD2 covers 8 bases. Unmatched junction bases numbered 4, after V lost 0 bases and J lost 5 bases. The germline gives CDR1 SGHNT, CDR2 YYREEE (reference sequence). This CDR3 has 15 amino acids. The entire variable domain, with the rest obtained from reference TRBV5-4 and TRBJ2-1, is as follows: ETGVTQSPTHLIKTRGQQVTLRCSSQSGHNTVSWYQQALGQGPQFIFQYYREEENGRGNFPPRFSGLQFPNYSSELNVNALELDDSALYLCASSLGAGENNEQFFGPGTRLTVL.

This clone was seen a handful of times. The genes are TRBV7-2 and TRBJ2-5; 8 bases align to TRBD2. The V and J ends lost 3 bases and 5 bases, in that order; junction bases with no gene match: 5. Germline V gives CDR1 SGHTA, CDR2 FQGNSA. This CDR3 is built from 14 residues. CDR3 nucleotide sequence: TGTGCCAGCAGCTTCGGGGGGGACCTGGAGACCCAGTACTTC. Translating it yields CASSFGGDLETQYF.

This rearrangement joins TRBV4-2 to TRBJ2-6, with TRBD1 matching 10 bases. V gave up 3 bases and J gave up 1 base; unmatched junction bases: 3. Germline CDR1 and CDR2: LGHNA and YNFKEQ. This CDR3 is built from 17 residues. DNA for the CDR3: TGTGCCAGCAGCCACCGGGACAGGGGATCTGGGGCCAACGTCCTGACTTTC. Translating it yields CASSHRDRGSGANVLTF.

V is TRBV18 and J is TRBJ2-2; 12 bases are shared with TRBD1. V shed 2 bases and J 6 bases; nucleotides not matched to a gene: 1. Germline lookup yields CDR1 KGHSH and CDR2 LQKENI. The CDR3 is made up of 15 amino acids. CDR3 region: CASSPGTGGSGELFF. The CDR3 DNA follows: TGTGCCAGCTCACCAGGGACAGGGGGCTCCGGGGAGCTGTTTTTT.

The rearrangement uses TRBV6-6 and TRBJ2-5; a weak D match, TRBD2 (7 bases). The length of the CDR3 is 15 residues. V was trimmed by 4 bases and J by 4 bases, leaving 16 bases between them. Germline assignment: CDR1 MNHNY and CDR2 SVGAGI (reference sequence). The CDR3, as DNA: TGTGCCAGCAGTTCCCTGCGGGGGCCGGGAGAGACCCAGTACTTC. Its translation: CASSSLRGPGETQYF.

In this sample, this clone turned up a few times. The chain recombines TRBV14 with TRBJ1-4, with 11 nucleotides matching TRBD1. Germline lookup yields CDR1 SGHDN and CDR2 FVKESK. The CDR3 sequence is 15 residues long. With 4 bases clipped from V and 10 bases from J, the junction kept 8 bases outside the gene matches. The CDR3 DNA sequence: TGTGCCAGCAGCCCGAGAGGACAGGGGGCTGGAAAACTGTTTTTT. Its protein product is CASSPRGQGAGKLFF.

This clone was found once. The CDR3 is CASSAPRTGANQPQHF. Written as DNA, the CDR3 is TGTGCCAGCAGTGCCCCAAGGACAGGGGCTAATCAGCCCCAGCATTTT. The V gene is TRBV6-1, the J gene TRBJ1-5, with 9 bases fitting TRBD1. The CDR3 has 16 amino acids. Germline V CDR1 and CDR2: MNHNS, SASEGT. V lost 4 bases and J lost 4; bases outside the gene matches: 8.

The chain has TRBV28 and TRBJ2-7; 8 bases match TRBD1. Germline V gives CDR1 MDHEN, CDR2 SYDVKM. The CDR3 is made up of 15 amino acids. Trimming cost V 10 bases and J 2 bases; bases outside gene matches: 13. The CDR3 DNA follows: TGTGCCAAATTCCCGGGACAGGCGTCAACCTACGAGCAGTACTTC. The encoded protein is CAKFPGQASTYEQYF.